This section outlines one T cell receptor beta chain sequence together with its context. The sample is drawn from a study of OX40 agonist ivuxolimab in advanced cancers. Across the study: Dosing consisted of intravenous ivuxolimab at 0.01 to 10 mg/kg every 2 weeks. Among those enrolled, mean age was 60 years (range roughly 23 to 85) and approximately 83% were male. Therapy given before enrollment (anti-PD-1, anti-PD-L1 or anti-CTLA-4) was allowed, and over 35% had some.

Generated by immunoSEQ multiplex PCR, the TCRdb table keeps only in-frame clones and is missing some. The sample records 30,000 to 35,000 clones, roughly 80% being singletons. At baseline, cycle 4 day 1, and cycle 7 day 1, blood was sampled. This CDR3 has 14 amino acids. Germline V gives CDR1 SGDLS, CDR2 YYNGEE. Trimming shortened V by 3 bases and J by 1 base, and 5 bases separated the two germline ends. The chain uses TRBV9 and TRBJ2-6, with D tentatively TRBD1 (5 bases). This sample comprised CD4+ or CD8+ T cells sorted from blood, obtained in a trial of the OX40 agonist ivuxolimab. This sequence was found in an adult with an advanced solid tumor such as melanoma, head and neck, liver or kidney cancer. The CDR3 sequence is CASSAGSGANVLTF. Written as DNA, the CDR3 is TGTGCCAGCAGCGCAGGGTCTGGGGCCAACGTCCTGACTTTC.